This T cell receptor beta chain stems from a study of CD8 T cells in ankylosing spondylitis. Regarding the study as a whole: A TCR beta motif of about eight highly homologous variants seemed to mark ankylosing spondylitis blood.

A single record per CDR3 protein comes from TCRdb applying MiXCR to the 5' RACE reads. The sample includes some 400,000 distinct CDR3 sequences, about a fifth of them seen just once. Trimming took 3 bases from V and 7 from J; bases not matched to a gene: 7. The CDR3 consists of 15 residues. CDR1 KGHDR and CDR2 SFDVKD come from the germline V gene. This clonotype was seen only a few times. Its specificity is unknown. V gene TRBV24-1 combines with J gene TRBJ2-1, with TRBD2 matching over 8 bases. Sample: blood, either unsorted or a sorted T cell fraction (not recorded which). This clonotype was obtained from a male donor with ankylosing spondylitis. The DNA for the CDR3 is TGTGCCACCAGTGATCCCTCGGTAGCGGGGAATGAGCAGTTCTTC. It specifies CATSDPSVAGNEQFF.